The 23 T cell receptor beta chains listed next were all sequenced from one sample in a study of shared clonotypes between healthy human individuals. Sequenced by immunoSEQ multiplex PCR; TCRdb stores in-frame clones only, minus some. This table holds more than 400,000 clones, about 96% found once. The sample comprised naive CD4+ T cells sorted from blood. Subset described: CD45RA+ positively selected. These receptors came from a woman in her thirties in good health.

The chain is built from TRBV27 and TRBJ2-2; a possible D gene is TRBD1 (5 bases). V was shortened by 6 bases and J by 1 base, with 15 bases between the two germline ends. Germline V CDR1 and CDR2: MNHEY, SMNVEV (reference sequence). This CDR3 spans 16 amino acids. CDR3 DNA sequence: TGTGCCAGCAGCTCCCTGGCAGGGCTGAACACCGGGGAGCTGTTTTTT. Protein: CASSSLAGLNTGELFF.

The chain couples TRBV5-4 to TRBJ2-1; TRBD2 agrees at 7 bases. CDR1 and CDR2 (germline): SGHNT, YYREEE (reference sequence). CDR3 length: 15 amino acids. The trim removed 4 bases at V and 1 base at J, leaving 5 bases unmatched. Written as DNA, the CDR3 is TGTGCCAGCAGCGCGGGAGAGGGGTCCTACAATGAGCAGTTCTTC. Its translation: CASSAGEGSYNEQFF.

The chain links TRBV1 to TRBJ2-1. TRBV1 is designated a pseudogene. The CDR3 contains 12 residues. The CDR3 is CTSSVGANEQFF. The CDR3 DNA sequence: TGCACCAGCAGCGTCGGGGCGAATGAGCAGTTCTTC.

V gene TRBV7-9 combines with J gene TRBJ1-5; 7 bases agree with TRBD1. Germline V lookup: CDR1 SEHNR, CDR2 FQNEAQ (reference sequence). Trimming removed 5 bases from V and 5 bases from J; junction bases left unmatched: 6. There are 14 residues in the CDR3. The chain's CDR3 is CASSPDRVHQPQHF. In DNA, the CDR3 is TGTGCCAGCAGCCCTGACAGGGTCCATCAGCCCCAGCATTTT. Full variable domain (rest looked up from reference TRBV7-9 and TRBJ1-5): DTGVSQNPRHKITKRGQNVTFRCDPISEHNRLYWYRQTLGQGPEFLTYFQNEAQLEKSRLLSDRFSAERPKGSFSTLEIQRTEQGDSAMYLCASSPDRVHQPQHFGDGTRLSIL.

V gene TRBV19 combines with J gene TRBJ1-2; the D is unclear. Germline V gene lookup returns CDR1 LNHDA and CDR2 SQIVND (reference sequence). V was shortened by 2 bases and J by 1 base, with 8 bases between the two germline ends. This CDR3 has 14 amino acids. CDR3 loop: CASSIRANNYGYTF. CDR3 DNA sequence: TGTGCCAGTAGTATAAGGGCCAATAACTATGGCTACACCTTC. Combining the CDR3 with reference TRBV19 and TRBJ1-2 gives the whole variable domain DGGITQSPKYLFRKEGQNVTLSCEQNLNHDAMYWYRQDPGQGLRLIYYSQIVNDFQKGDIAEGYSVSREKKESFPLTVTSAQKNPTAFYLCASSIRANNYGYTFGSGTRLTVV.

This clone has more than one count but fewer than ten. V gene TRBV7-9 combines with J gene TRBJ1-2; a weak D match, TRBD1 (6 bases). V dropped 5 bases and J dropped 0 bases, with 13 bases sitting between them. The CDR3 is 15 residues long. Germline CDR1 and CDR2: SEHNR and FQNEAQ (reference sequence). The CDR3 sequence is CASSPTTGPNYGYTF. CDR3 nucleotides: TGTGCCAGCAGCCCAACGACAGGACCTAACTATGGCTACACCTTC. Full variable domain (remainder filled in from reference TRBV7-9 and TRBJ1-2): DTGVSQNPRHKITKRGQNVTFRCDPISEHNRLYWYRQTLGQGPEFLTYFQNEAQLEKSRLLSDRFSAERPKGSFSTLEIQRTEQGDSAMYLCASSPTTGPNYGYTFGSGTRLTVV.

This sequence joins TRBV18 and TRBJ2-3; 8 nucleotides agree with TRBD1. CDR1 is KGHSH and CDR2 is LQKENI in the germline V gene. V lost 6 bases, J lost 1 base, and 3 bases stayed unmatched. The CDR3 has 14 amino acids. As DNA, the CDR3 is TGTGCCAGCTCGCCGGGACAGGGCACAGATACGCAGTATTTT. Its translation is CASSPGQGTDTQYF.

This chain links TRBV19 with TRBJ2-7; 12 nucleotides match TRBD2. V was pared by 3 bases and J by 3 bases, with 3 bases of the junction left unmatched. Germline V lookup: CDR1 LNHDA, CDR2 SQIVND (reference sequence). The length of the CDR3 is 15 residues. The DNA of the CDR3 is TGTGCCAGTAGTATCGCGACTAGCGGGAGCTACGAGCAGTACTTC. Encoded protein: CASSIATSGSYEQYF.

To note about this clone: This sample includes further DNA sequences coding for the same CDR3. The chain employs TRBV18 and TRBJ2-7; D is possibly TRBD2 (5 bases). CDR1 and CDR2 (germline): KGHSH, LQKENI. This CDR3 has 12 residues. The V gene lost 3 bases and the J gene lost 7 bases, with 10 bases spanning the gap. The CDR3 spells CASSPPTGEQYF. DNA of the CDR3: TGTGCCAGCTCACCGCCGACGGGAGAGCAGTACTTC.

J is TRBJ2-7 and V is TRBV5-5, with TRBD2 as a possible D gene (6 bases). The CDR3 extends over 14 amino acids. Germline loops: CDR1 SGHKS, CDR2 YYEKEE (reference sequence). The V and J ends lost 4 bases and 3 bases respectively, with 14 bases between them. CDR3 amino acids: CASSPMGLLYEQYF. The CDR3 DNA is TGTGCCAGCAGCCCCATGGGACTCCTCTACGAGCAGTACTTC.

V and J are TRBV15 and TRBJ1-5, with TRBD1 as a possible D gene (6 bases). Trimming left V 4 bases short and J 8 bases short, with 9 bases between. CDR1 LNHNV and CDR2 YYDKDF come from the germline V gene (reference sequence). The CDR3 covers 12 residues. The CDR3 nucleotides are TGTGCCACCAGCAACAGGGTAGAGCCCCAGCATTTT. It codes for CATSNRVEPQHF.

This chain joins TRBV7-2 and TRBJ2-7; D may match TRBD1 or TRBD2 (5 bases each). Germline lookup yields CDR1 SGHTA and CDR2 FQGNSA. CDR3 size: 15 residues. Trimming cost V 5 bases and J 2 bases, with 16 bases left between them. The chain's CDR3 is CASSLGAGGAYEQYF. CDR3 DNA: TGTGCCAGCAGCCTTGGGGCTGGGGGAGCCTACGAGCAGTACTTC.

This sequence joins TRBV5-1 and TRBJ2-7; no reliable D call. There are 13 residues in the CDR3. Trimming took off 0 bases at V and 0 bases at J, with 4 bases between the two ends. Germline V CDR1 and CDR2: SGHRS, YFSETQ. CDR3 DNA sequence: TGCGCCAGCAGCTTGGTTAGCTCCTACGAGCAGTACTTC. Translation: CASSLVSSYEQYF.

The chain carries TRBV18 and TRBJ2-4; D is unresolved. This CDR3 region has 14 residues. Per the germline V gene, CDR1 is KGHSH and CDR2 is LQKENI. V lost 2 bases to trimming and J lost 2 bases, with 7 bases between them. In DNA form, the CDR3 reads TGTGCCAGCTCACCAACGACGACCAAAAACATTCAGTACTTC. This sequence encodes CASSPTTTKNIQYF.

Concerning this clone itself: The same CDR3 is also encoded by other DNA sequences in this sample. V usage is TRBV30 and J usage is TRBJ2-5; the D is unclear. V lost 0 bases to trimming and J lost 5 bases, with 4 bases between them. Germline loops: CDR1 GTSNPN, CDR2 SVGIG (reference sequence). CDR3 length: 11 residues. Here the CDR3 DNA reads TGTGCCTGGAGTGTGAGGGAGACCCAGTACTTC. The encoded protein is CAWSVRETQYF.

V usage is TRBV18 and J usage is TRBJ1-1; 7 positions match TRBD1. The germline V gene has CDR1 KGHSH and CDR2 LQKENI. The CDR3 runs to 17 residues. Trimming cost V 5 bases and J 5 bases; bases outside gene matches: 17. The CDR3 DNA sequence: TGTGCCAGCTCAGTCCAGCGAACGACAGGGAGTTTAACTGAAGCTTTCTTT. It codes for CASSVQRTTGSLTEAFF.

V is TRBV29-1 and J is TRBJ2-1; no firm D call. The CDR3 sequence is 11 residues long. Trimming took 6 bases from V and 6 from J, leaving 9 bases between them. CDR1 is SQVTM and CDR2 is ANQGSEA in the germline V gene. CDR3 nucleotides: TGCAGCGTCACTACCGGCAATGAGCAGTTCTTC. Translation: CSVTTGNEQFF.

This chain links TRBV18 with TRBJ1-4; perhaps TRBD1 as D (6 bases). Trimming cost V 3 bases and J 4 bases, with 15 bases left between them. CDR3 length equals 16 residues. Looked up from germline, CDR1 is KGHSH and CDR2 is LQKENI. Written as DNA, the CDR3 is TGTGCCAGCTCACCTAACACCGGGGGCAGTAATGAAAAACTGTTTTTT. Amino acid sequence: CASSPNTGGSNEKLFF.

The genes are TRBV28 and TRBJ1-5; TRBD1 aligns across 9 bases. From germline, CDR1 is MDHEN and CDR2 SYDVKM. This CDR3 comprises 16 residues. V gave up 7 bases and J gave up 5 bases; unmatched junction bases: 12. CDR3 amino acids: CASTISSGQGDQPQHF. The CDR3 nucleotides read TGTGCCAGCACCATATCCTCGGGACAGGGCGATCAGCCCCAGCATTTT.

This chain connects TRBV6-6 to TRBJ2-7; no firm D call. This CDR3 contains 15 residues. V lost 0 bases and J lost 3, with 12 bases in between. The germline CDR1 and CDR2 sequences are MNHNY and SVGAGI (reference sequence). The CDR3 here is CASSYSWLSSYEQYF. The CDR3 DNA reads TGTGCCAGCAGTTACTCATGGCTGAGCAGCTACGAGCAGTACTTC.

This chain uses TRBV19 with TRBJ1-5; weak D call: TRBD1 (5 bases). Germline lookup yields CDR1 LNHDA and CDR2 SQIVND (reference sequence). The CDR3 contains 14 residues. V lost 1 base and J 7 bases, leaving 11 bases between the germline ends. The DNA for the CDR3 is TGTGCCAGTAGTATAGGCCCGGGACTCCAGCCCCAGCATTTT. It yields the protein CASSIGPGLQPQHF.

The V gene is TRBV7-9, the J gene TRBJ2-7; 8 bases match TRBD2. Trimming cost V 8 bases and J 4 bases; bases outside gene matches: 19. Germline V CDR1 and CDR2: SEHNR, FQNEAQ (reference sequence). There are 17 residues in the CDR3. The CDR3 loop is CASFPVKTGTSRYEQYF. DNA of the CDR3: TGTGCCAGCTTCCCCGTTAAAACCGGGACTAGTCGGTACGAGCAGTACTTC. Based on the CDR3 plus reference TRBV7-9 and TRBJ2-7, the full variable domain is DTGVSQNPRHKITKRGQNVTFRCDPISEHNRLYWYRQTLGQGPEFLTYFQNEAQLEKSRLLSDRFSAERPKGSFSTLEIQRTEQGDSAMYLCASFPVKTGTSRYEQYFGPGTRLTVT.

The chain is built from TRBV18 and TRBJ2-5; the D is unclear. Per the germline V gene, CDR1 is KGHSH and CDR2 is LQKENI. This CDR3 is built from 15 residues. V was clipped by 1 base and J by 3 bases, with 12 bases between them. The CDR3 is CASSPQETIEETQYF. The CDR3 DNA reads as TGTGCCAGCTCACCACAGGAGACCATAGAAGAGACCCAGTACTTC.